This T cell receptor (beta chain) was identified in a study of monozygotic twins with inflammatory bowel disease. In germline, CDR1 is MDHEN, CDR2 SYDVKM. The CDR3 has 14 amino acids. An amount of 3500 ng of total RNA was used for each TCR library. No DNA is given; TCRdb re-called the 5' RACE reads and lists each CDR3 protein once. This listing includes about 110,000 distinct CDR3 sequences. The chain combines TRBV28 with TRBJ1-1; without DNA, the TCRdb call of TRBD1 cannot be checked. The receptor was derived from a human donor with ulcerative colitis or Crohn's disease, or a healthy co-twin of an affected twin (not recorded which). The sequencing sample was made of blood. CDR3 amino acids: CASSFRDRGTEAFF.